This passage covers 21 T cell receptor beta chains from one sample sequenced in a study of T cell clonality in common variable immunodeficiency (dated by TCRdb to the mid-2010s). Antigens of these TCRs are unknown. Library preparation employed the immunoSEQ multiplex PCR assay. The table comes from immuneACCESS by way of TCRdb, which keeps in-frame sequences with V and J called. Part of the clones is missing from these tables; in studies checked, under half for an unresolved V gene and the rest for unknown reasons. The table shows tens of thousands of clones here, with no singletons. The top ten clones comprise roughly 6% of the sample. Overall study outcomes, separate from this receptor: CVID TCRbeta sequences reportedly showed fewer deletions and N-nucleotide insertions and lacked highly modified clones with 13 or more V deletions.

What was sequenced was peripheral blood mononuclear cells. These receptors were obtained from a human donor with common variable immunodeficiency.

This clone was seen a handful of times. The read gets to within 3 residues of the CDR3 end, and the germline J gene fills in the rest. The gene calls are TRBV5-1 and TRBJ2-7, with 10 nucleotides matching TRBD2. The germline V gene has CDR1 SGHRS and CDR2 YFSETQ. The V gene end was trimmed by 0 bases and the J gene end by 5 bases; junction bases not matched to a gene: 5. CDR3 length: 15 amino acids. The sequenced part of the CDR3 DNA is TGCGCCAGCAGCTTGGCAGCGGGAGGGCCCAACGAG. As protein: CASSLAAGGPNE. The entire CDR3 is CASSLAAGGPNEQYF.

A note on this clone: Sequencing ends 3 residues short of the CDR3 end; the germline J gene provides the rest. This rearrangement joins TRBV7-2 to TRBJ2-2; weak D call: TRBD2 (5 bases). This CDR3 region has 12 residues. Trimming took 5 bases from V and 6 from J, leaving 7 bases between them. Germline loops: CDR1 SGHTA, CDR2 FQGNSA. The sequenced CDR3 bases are TGTGCCAGCAGCAACGGGGCCGGGGAG. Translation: CASSNGAGE. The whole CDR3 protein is CASSNGAGELFF.

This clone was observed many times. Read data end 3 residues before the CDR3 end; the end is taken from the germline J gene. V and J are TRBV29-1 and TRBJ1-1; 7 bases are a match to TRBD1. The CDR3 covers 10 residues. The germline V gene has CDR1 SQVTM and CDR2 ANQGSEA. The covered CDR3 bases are TGCAGCGTGGGGGACAGTCAA. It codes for CSVGDSQ. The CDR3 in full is CSVGDSQAFF.

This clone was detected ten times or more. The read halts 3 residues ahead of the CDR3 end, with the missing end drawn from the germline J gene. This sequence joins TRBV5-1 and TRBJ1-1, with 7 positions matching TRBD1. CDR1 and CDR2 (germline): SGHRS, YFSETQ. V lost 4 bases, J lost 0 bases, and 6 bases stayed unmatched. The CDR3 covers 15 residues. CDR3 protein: CASSPTGQMNTEAFF. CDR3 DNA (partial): TGCGCCAGCAGCCCGACAGGGCAGATGAACACTGAA.

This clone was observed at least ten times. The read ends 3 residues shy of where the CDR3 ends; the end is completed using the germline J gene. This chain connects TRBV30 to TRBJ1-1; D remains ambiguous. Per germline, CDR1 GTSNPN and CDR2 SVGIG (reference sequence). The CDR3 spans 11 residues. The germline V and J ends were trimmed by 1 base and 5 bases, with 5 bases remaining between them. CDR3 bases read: TGTGCCTGGAGTGAGAGGACTGAA. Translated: CAWSERTE. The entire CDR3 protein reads CAWSERTEAFF.

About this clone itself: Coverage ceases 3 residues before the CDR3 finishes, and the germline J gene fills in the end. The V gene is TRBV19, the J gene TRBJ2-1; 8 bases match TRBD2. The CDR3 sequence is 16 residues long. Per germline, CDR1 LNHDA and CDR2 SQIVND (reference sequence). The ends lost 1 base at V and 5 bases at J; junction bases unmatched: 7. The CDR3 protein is CASSIARTSYNNEQFF. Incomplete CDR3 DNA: TGTGCCAGTAGTATAGCCCGGACTAGCTATAACAATGAG. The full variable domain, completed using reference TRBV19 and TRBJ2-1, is DGGITQSPKYLFRKEGQNVTLSCEQNLNHDAMYWYRQDPGQGLRLIYYSQIVNDFQKGDIAEGYSVSREKKESFPLTVTSAQKNPTAFYLCASSIARTSYNNEQFFGPGTRLTVL.

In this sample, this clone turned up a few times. The sequenced CDR3 bases are TGTGCCTGGAGTAAAAAGACAGGGATCGGGGAGACC. This codes for CAWSKKTGIGET. Given in full, the CDR3 is CAWSKKTGIGETQYF. V gene TRBV30 combines with J gene TRBJ2-5; TRBD1 matches at 7 bases. The read halts 3 residues ahead of the CDR3 end, with the missing end drawn from the germline J gene. J was trimmed by 5 bases and V by 2 bases; bases with no gene match: 11. Germline V gene data show CDR1 as GTSNPN and CDR2 as SVGIG (reference sequence). The CDR3 extends over 15 amino acids. The variable domain in full, with the rest retrieved from reference TRBV30 and TRBJ2-5, is SQTIHQWPATLVQPVGSPLSLECTVEGTSNPNLYWYRQAAGRGLQLLFYSVGIGQISSEVPQNLSASRPQDRQFILSSKKLLLSDSGFYLCAWSKKTGIGETQYFGPGTRLLVL.

CDR3 bases read: TGTGCCACTCAGGGGGCGCGACATGAAAAA. This gives the protein CATQGARHEK. The full CDR3 is CATQGARHEKLFF. This chain connects TRBV19 to TRBJ1-4; 8 nucleotides line up with TRBD1. The read falls 3 residues short of the CDR3 end, and the missing part is taken from the germline J gene. This CDR3 is built from 13 residues. Losses at the gene ends were 10 bases for V and 6 bases for J; bases not matched to a gene: 7. Germline lookup yields CDR1 LNHDA and CDR2 SQIVND (reference sequence).

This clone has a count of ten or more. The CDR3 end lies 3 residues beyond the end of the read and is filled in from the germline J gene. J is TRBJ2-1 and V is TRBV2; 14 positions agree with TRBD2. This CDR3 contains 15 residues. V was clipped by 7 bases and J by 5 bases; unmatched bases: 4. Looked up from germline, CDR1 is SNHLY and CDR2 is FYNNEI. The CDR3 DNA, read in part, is TGTGCCAGCAAGGGACTAGCGGGAGCCGACAATGAG. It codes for CASKGLAGADNE. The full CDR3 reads CASKGLAGADNEQFF.

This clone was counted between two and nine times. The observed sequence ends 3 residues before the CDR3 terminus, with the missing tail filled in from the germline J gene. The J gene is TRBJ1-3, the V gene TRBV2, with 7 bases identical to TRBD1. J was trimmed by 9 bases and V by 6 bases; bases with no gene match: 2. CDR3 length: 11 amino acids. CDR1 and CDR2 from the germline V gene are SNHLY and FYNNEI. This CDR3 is CASRTGFTIYF. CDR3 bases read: TGTGCCAGCAGGACAGGGTTCACC.

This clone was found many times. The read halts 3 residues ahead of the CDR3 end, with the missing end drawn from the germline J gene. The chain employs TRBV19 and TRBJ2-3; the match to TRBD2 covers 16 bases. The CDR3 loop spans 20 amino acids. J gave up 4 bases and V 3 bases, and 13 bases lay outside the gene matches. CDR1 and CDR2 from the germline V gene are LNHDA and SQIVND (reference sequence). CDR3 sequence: CASSIIPGLAGGLVSDTQYF. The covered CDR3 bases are TGTGCCAGTAGTATTATACCGGGACTAGCGGGGGGGCTAGTATCAGATACG. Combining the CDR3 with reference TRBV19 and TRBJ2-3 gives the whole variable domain DGGITQSPKYLFRKEGQNVTLSCEQNLNHDAMYWYRQDPGQGLRLIYYSQIVNDFQKGDIAEGYSVSREKKESFPLTVTSAQKNPTAFYLCASSIIPGLAGGLVSDTQYFGPGTRLTVL.

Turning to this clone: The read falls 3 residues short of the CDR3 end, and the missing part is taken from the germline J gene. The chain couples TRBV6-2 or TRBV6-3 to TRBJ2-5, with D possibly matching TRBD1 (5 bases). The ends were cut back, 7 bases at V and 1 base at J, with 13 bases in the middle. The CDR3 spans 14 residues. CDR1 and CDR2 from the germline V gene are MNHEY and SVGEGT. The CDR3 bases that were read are TGTGCCAGCAATAATCAGGGCTTCCAAGAGACC. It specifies CASNNQGFQET. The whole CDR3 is CASNNQGFQETQYF.

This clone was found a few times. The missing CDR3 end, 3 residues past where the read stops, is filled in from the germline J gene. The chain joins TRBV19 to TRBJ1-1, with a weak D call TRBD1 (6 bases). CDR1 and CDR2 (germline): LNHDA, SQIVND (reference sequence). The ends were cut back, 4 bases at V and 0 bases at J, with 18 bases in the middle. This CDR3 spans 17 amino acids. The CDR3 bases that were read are TGTGCCAGTAGTACTCCAAAGGGGGGGCAGGTGAACACTGAA. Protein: CASSTPKGGQVNTE. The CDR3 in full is CASSTPKGGQVNTEAFF.

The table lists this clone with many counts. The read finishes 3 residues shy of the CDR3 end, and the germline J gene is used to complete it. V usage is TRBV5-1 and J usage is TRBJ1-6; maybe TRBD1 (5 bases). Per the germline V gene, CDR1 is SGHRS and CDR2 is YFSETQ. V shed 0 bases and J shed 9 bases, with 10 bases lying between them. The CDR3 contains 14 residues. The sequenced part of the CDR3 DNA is TGCGCCAGCAGCTTGGGGCAGGGTAGTTCACCC. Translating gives CASSLGQGSSP. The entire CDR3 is CASSLGQGSSPLHF.

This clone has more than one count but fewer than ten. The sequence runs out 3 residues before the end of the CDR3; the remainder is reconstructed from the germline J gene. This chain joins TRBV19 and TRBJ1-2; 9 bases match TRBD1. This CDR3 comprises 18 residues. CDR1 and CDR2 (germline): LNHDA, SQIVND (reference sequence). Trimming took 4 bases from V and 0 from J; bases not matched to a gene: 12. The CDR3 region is CASSNAGTGKLSNYGYTF. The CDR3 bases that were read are TGTGCCAGTAGTAATGCCGGGACAGGGAAACTCTCTAACTATGGC.

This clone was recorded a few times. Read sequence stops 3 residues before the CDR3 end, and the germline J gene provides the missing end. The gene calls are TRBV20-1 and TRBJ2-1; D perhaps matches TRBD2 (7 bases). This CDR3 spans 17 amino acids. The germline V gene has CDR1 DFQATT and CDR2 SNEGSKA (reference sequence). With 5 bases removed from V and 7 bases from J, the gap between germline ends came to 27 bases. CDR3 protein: CSAPSPSGAGAGNEQFF. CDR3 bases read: TGCAGTGCTCCTTCCCCATCGGGGGCGGGAGCGGGGAATGAG.

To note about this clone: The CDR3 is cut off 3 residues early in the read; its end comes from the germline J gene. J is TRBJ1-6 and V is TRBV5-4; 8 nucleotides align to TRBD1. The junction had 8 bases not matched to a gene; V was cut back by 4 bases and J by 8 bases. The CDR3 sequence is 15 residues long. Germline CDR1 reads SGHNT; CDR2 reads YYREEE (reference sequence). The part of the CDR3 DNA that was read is TGTGCCAGCAGCAACCGGGACAGGTCTTATTCACCC. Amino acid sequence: CASSNRDRSYSP. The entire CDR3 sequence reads CASSNRDRSYSPLHF.

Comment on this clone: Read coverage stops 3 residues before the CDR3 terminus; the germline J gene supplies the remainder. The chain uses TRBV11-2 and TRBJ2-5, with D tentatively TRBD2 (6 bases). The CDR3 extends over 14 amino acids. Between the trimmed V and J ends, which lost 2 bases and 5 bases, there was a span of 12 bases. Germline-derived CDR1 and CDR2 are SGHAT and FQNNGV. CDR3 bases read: TGTGCCAGCAGCTTATCGCAGGCGGGGGAGACC. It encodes CASSLSQAGET. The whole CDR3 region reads CASSLSQAGETQYF.

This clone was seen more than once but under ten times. The sequenced part of the CDR3 DNA is TGTGCCTGGGGACAGAACAATTCACCC. This translates into CAWGQNNSP. The full CDR3 reads CAWGQNNSPLHF. The V and J genes are TRBV30 and TRBJ1-6, with D perhaps TRBD1 (6 bases). Sequencing ends 3 residues short of the CDR3 end; the germline J gene provides the rest. With 5 bases removed from V and 7 bases from J, the gap between germline ends came to 9 bases. This CDR3 contains 12 residues. The germline gives CDR1 GTSNPN, CDR2 SVGIG (reference sequence).

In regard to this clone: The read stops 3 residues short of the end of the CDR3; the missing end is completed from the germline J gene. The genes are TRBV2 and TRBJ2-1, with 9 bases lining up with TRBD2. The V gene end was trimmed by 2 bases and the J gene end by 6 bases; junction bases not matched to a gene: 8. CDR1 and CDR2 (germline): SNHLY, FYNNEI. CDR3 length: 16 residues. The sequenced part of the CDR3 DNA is TGTGCCAGCAGTGAACGGGCGGGGGGGCGGAGCAATGAG. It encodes CASSERAGGRSNE. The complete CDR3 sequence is CASSERAGGRSNEQFF.

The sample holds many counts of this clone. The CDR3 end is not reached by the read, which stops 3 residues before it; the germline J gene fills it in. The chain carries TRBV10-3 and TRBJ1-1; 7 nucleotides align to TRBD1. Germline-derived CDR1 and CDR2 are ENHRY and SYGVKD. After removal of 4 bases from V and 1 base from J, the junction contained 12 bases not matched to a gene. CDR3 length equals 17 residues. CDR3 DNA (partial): TGTGCCATCAGTGGGAAGGGGGCGATACTGACGAACACTGAA. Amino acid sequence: CAISGKGAILTNTE. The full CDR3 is CAISGKGAILTNTEAFF.